This T cell receptor beta chain was found in a study of blood T cell repertoires in COVID-19. As for the study in general: COVID-19 samples from acute and convalescent phases originated in the United States, Italy and Spain. T cells, B-cell-depleted T cells, or PBMCs supplied cDNA or gDNA.

The V gene's germline CDR1 is KGHSH and CDR2 LQKENI. This CDR3 contains 17 residues. Trimming took off 2 bases at V and 2 bases at J, with 17 bases between the two ends. In its sample, this clone was seen once. In the source study's methods: Amplifying reference gene primers gave estimates of nucleated cell counts. TCRdb's copy holds only in-frame clones and misses some; the assay was immunoSEQ multiplex PCR. V and J calls plus clone size are reproduced from that table; the DNA served to infer D and trimming. The repertoire holds over 350,000 clones, about nine tenths seen once, with roughly 1.4% in the top ten.

The TCR comes from a woman in her 30s with active or convalescent COVID-19. V usage is TRBV18 and J usage is TRBJ2-3; tentatively, D is TRBD1 (5 bases). The sample taken for sequencing was peripheral blood. The CDR3 spells CASSPRAAGSNTDTQYF. The CDR3 region has the DNA TGTGCCAGCTCACCAAGGGCGGCAGGGTCAAACACAGATACGCAGTATTTT.